The entry below gives a single T cell receptor beta chain sequence along with its context. J was trimmed by 8 bases and V by 4 bases; bases with no gene match: 8. From germline, CDR1 is ENHRY and CDR2 SYGVKD. The CDR3 consists of 15 residues. The protocol was immunoSEQ multiplex PCR, while the TCRdb copy is restricted to in-frame clones and leaves out a portion. Among 2 million to 2.5 million clones listed, approximately 96% were seen once. This record comes from a study of shared clonotypes between healthy human individuals. The sample taken for sequencing was naive CD4+ T cells sorted from blood. As to subset: CD45RA+ positively selected. The sequence was obtained from a man aged 18 to 35 in good health. The rearrangement uses TRBV10-3 and TRBJ2-1, with TRBD2 matching over 10 bases. CDR3: CAISGPSGSLDEQFF. The CDR3, as DNA: TGTGCCATCAGTGGTCCTAGCGGGAGTTTAGATGAGCAGTTCTTC.